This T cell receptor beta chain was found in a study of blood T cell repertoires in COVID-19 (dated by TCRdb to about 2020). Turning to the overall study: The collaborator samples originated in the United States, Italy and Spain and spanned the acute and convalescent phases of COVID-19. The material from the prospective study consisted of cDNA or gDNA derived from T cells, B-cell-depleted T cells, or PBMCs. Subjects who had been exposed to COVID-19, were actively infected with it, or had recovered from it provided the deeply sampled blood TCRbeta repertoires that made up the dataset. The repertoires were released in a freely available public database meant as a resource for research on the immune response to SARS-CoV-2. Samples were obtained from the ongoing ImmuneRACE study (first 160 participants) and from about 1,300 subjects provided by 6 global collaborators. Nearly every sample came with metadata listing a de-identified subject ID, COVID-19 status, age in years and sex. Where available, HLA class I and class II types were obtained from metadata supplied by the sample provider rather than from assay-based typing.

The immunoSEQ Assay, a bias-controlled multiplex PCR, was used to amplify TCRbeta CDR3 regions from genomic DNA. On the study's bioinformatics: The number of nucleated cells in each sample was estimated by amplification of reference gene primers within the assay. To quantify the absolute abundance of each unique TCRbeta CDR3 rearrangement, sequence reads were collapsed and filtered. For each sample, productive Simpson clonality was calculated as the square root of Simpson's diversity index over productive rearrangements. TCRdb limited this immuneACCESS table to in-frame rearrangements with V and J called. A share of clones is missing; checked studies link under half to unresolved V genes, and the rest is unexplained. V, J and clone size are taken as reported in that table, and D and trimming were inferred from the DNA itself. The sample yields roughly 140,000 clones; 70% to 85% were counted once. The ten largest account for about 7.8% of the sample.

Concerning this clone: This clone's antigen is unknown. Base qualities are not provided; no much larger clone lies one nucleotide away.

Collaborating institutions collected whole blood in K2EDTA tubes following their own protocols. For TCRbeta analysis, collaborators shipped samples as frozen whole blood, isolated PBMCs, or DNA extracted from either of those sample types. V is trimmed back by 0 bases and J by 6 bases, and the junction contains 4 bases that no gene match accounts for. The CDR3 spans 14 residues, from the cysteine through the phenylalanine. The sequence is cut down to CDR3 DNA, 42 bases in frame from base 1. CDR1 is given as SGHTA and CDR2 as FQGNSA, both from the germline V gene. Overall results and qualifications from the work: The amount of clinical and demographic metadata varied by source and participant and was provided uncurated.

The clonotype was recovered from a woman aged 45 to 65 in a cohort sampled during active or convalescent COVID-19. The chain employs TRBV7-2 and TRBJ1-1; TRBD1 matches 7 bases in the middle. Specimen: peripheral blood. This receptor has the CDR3 CASSLAFTGAEAFF. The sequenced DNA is TGTGCCAGCAGCTTAGCGTTTACAGGGGCTGAAGCTTTCTTT.